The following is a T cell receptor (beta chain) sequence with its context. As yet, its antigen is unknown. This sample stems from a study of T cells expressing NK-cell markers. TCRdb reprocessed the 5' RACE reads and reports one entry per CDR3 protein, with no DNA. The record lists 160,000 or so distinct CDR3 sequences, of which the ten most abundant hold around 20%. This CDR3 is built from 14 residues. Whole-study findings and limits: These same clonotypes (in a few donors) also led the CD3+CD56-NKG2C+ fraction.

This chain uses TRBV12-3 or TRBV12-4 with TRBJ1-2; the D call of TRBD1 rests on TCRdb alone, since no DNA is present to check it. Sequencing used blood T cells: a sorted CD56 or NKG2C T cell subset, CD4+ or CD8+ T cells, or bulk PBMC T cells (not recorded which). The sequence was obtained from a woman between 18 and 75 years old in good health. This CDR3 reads CASSLDRGIYGYTF.